Listed here is a single T cell receptor beta chain. The CDR3 has 14 residues. The germline V and J ends were trimmed by 1 base and 7 bases, with 11 bases remaining between them. The germline V gene encodes CDR1 SGHDN and CDR2 FVKESK. These data belong to a study of follicular helper T cells after annual influenza vaccination. Noted time point: 2014-2015 season, 7 days after vaccination. Profiling relied on immunoSEQ multiplex PCR, and the TCRdb table lists in-frame clones only, not all of them. This sample yields about 7,800 clones, of which approximately 87% are seen a single time; about 2% belongs to the top ten.

V gene TRBV14 combines with J gene TRBJ2-1; possible D gene TRBD2, 5 bases. The TCR comes from an adult who received the influenza vaccine. This specimen was CXCR5+ CD38- circulating T follicular helper cells from blood, taken 7 days after influenza vaccination. Subset of the sample: circulating Tfh, non-naive CD4+CXCR5+PD-1+ (ICOS+CD38+ or ICOS-CD38-). CDR3: CASSQGRSGNEQFF. The CDR3 coding sequence is TGTGCCAGCAGCCAAGGCCGGTCGGGGAATGAGCAGTTCTTC.